The 23 T cell receptor beta chains in this list originate from one sample, sequenced in a study of blood T cell repertoires in COVID-19. The repertoire was sequenced with immunoSEQ multiplex PCR; TCRdb's copy has only in-frame clones and lacks some. The sample yields about 300,000 clones, about 88% seen once. The sample comprised peripheral blood. Source of these receptors: a man in his 70s with acute or convalescent COVID-19.

The CDR3 DNA sequence: TGCGCCAGCAGCTTGGAGTTGTCAGGGGTTGCTGAAGCTTTCTTT. Translating gives CASSLELSGVAEAFF. The rearrangement links TRBV5-1 to TRBJ1-1, with D perhaps matching TRBD1 (6 bases). Germline CDR1 SGHRS, CDR2 YFSETQ. Deletions cut 0 bases from V and 6 bases from J, with 15 bases between. There are 15 residues in the CDR3.

The chain recombines TRBV9 with TRBJ1-2; 7 bases line up with TRBD1. Germline CDR1 is SGDLS and CDR2 is YYNGEE. V trimming: 4 bases; J trimming: 5 bases; junction bases outside the gene matches: 11. There are 15 residues in the CDR3. CDR3 nucleotide sequence: TGTGCCAGCAGCATTCATACGGACAGGAGTTATGGCTACACCTTC. Encoded protein: CASSIHTDRSYGYTF.

This clone occurred a few times. V is TRBV28 and J is TRBJ1-5, with TRBD1 matching over 9 bases. This CDR3 contains 18 residues. V shed 8 bases and J 2 bases; nucleotides not matched to a gene: 16. Germline values: CDR1 MDHEN, CDR2 SYDVKM. DNA of the CDR3: TGTGCCAGCTCCCCCGGGACAGGGATAGAATACGGCAATCAGCCCCAGCATTTT. Its translation: CASSPGTGIEYGNQPQHF.

The V call is TRBV6-6, the J call TRBJ1-5, with D hard to call. Germline V lookup: CDR1 MNHNY, CDR2 SVGAGI (reference sequence). CDR3 length: 13 amino acids. The germline V and J ends were trimmed by 2 bases and 5 bases, with 7 bases remaining between them. CDR3 in amino acids: CASSYDGDQPQHF. The DNA of the CDR3 is TGTGCCAGCAGTTACGACGGGGATCAGCCCCAGCATTTT.

The chain links TRBV28 to TRBJ1-2; tentative D call: TRBD1 (5 bases). Trimming took 4 bases from V and 5 from J, leaving 11 bases between them. The CDR3 covers 13 residues. Per the germline V gene, CDR1 is MDHEN and CDR2 is SYDVKM. The CDR3 spells CASSSRQLYGYTF. The CDR3 coding sequence is TGTGCCAGCAGTTCCCGACAGTTATATGGCTACACCTTC.

The rearrangement uses TRBV28 and TRBJ2-7; a possible D gene is TRBD1 (6 bases). V was cut by 6 bases and J by 4 bases, with 19 bases left in between. The CDR3 sequence is 15 residues long. Germline V CDR1 and CDR2: MDHEN, SYDVKM. The CDR3 sequence: CASSAFARGGYEQYF. Here the CDR3 DNA reads TGTGCCAGCAGCGCTTTTGCCAGGGGCGGGTACGAGCAGTACTTC.

The chain employs TRBV5-8 and TRBJ2-7; 9 bases are a match to TRBD1. The CDR3 contains 16 residues. The junction had 13 bases not matched to a gene; V was cut back by 4 bases and J by 5 bases. Germline-derived CDR1 and CDR2 are SGHTS and YDEGEE. CDR3: CASSAITGTGNHEQYF. CDR3 nucleotides: TGTGCCAGCAGCGCAATCACCGGGACAGGGAACCACGAGCAGTACTTC.

This chain links TRBV19 with TRBJ1-5; D is perhaps TRBD1 (5 bases). The CDR3 contains 15 residues. Germline V lookup: CDR1 LNHDA, CDR2 SQIVND (reference sequence). V lost 3 bases and J lost 6, with 15 bases in between. The DNA of the CDR3 is TGTGCCAGTAGTATTTGGTTGGAGGGGCCTCAGCCCCAGCATTTT. Protein product: CASSIWLEGPQPQHF.

This clone came up once. V is TRBV7-2 and J is TRBJ1-5; 9 nucleotides agree with TRBD1. Germline assignment: CDR1 SGHTA and CDR2 FQGNSA. The CDR3 consists of 12 residues. J gave up 7 bases and V 6 bases, and 1 base lay outside the gene matches. The CDR3, as DNA: TGTGCCAGCAGTGACAGGGGGCAGCCCCAGCATTTT. Encoded protein: CASSDRGQPQHF.

This chain uses TRBV28 with TRBJ1-1; D might be TRBD1 (6 bases). CDR3 size: 14 residues. Per the germline V gene, CDR1 is MDHEN and CDR2 is SYDVKM. The V end lost 5 bases, the J end lost 0 bases, and 10 bases lay between the germline ends. The CDR3 DNA reads as TGTGCCAGCAGTAAAGGACAGTTGAACACTGAAGCTTTCTTT. Amino acids: CASSKGQLNTEAFF.

The V call is TRBV18, the J call TRBJ2-7; D perhaps matches TRBD2 (6 bases). Germline V lookup: CDR1 KGHSH, CDR2 LQKENI. Between the trimmed V and J ends, which lost 0 bases and 2 bases, there was a span of 11 bases. This CDR3 contains 15 residues. Here the CDR3 DNA reads TGTGCCAGCTCACCACCACTCGGGAGAGCCTACGAGCAGTACTTC. Translation gives CASSPPLGRAYEQYF.

The chain links TRBV30 to TRBJ2-3; perhaps TRBD2 as D (6 bases). Trimming took off 2 bases at V and 1 base at J, with 10 bases between the two ends. CDR1 is GTSNPN and CDR2 is SVGIG in the germline V gene (reference sequence). This CDR3 spans 14 amino acids. Here the CDR3 reads CAWSTGGGTDTQYF. CDR3 DNA: TGTGCCTGGAGTACCGGGGGTGGCACAGATACGCAGTATTTT.

This clone came up once. CDR3 in DNA: TGTGCCAGCAGCGTAGAAGGGGGATCCTCCTACAATGAGCAGTTCTTC. As protein: CASSVEGGSSYNEQFF. V usage is TRBV9 and J usage is TRBJ2-1, with D maybe TRBD1 (6 bases). Germline V lookup: CDR1 SGDLS, CDR2 YYNGEE. CDR3 length: 16 amino acids. Trimming stripped 0 bases from V and 0 bases from J, with 10 bases between. Full variable domain (rest looked up from reference TRBV9 and TRBJ2-1): DSGVTQTPKHLITATGQRVTLRCSPRSGDLSVYWYQQSLDQGLQFLIQYYNGEERAKGNILERFSAQQFPDLHSELNLSSLELGDSALYFCASSVEGGSSYNEQFFGPGTRLTVL.

The chain employs TRBV7-2 and TRBJ1-3, with unresolved D. CDR1 is SGHTA, CDR2 FQGNSA, per germline. The CDR3 is made up of 13 amino acids. The V end lost 1 base, the J end lost 5 bases, and 6 bases lay between the germline ends. The CDR3 here is CASSLELRNTIYF. The CDR3 nucleotides read TGTGCCAGCAGCTTAGAGCTGCGAAACACCATATATTTT.

This clone came up once. The chain links TRBV29-1 to TRBJ1-1; 10 bases agree with TRBD1. The V and J ends lost 7 bases and 0 bases, in that order; junction bases with no gene match: 8. The CDR3 runs 15 residues. In germline, CDR1 is SQVTM, CDR2 ANQGSEA. The CDR3 loop reads CSATGQGGMNTEAFF. The CDR3 DNA sequence: TGCAGCGCTACCGGACAGGGGGGGATGAACACTGAAGCTTTCTTT.

The chain is built from TRBV11-2 and TRBJ2-2; D is uncertain. The V end was cut by 5 bases, the J end by 2 bases, with 18 bases between. This CDR3 comprises 17 residues. CDR1 is SGHAT and CDR2 is FQNNGV in the germline V gene. The CDR3 nucleotides read TGTGCCAGCAGCCCATCTGCAGACTTCCGAAACACCGGGGAGCTGTTTTTT. Its translation is CASSPSADFRNTGELFF. The complete variable domain, with remaining parts taken from reference TRBV11-2 and TRBJ2-2, reads EAGVAQSPRYKIIEKRQSVAFWCNPISGHATLYWYQQILGQGPKLLIQFQNNGVVDDSQLPKDRFSAERLKGVDSTLKIQPAKLEDSAVYLCASSPSADFRNTGELFFGEGSRLTVL.

This clone was recorded once. The CDR3 DNA sequence: TGTGCCAGCAGTTACTCCGACAGGGTGAATTCACCCCTCCACTTT. As protein: CASSYSDRVNSPLHF. J is TRBJ1-6 and V is TRBV6-2 or TRBV6-3, with 7 bases identical to TRBD1. Per germline, CDR1 MNHEY and CDR2 SVGEGT. The V gene end was trimmed by 0 bases and the J gene end by 7 bases; junction bases not matched to a gene: 3. The CDR3 contains 15 residues.

The rearrangement links TRBV5-4 to TRBJ2-7; 12 bases fit TRBD2. The CDR3 covers 15 residues. The V gene end was trimmed by 4 bases and the J gene end by 5 bases; junction bases not matched to a gene: 7. CDR1 and CDR2 from the germline V gene are SGHNT and YYREEE (reference sequence). CDR3 region: CASSGLAGNGDEQYF. The CDR3 nucleotides are TGTGCCAGCAGCGGACTAGCGGGGAATGGAGACGAGCAGTACTTC.

The chain has TRBV28 and TRBJ1-1; TRBD1 aligns across 10 bases. Per germline, CDR1 MDHEN and CDR2 SYDVKM. The CDR3 spans 15 residues. With 8 bases clipped from V and 4 bases from J, the junction kept 10 bases outside the gene matches. CDR3 protein: CASGARGQGTTEAFF. In nucleotides, the CDR3 is TGTGCCAGCGGAGCGCGGGGACAGGGGACCACTGAAGCTTTCTTT.

The chain joins TRBV19 to TRBJ1-3; D is unresolved. Between the trimmed V and J ends, which lost 6 bases and 4 bases, there was a span of 7 bases. Germline V gene lookup returns CDR1 LNHDA and CDR2 SQIVND (reference sequence). The CDR3 consists of 12 residues. Written as DNA, the CDR3 is TGTGCCAGTAGCAGTCCCGGAAACACCATATATTTT. It yields the protein CASSSPGNTIYF.

The chain has TRBV28 and TRBJ1-1, with D perhaps matching TRBD1 (5 bases). The germline CDR1 and CDR2 sequences are MDHEN and SYDVKM. The CDR3 is made up of 15 amino acids. V dropped 8 bases and J dropped 1 base, with 17 bases sitting between them. CDR3: CASPRSPGQNTEAFF. The CDR3 nucleotides are TGTGCCAGCCCTAGGAGCCCCGGACAGAACACTGAAGCTTTCTTT.

The chain joins TRBV5-4 to TRBJ1-2, with D tentatively TRBD1 (6 bases). V was clipped by 2 bases and J by 3 bases, with 11 bases between them. This CDR3 has 14 residues. The germline V gene encodes CDR1 SGHNT and CDR2 YYREEE (reference sequence). The CDR3 reads CASSLSGQHYGYTF. In DNA form, the CDR3 reads TGTGCCAGCAGCTTATCGGGACAACACTATGGCTACACCTTC.

V gene TRBV5-6 combines with J gene TRBJ2-5; 8 bases map to TRBD1. V was pared by 0 bases and J by 3 bases, with 7 bases of the junction left unmatched. The germline gives CDR1 SGHDT, CDR2 YYEEEE. The CDR3 sequence is 16 residues long. CDR3 nucleotide sequence: TGTGCCAGCAGCTTGGGTCCCGGACAGGGAGAAGAGACCCAGTACTTC. It yields the protein CASSLGPGQGEETQYF.